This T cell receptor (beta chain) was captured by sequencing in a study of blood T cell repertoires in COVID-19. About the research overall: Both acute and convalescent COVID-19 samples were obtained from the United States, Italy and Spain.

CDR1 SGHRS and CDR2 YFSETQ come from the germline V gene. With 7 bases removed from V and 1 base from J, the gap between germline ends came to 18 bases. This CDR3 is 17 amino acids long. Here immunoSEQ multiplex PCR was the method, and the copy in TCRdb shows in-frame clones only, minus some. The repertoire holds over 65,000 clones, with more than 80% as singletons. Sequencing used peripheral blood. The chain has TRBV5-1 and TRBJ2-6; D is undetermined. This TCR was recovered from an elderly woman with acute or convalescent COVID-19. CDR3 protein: CASGNRVIGSGANVLTF. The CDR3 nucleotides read TGCGCCAGCGGCAACCGGGTTATCGGATCTGGGGCCAACGTCCTGACTTTC.